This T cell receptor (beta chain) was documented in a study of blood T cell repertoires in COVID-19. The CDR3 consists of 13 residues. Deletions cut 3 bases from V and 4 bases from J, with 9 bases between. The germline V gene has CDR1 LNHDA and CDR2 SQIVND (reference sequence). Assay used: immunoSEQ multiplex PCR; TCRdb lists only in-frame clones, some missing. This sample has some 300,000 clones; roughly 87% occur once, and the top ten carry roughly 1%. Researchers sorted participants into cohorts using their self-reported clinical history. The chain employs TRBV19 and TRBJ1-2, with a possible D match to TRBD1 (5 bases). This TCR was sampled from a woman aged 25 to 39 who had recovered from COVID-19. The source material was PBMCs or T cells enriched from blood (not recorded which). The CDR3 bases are TGTGCCAGTAGTATTGGGGCTACCTATGGCTACACCTTC. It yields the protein CASSIGATYGYTF.